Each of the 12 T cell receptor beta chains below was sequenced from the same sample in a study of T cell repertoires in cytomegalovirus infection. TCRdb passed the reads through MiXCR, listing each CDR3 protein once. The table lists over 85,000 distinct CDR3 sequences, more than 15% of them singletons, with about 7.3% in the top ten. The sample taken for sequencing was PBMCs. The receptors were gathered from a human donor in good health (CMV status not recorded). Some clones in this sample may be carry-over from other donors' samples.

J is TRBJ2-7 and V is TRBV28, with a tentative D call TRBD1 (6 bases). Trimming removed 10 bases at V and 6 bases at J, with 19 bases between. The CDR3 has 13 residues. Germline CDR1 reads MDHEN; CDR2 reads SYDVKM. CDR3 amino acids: CANADSSAGEQYF. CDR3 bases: TGTGCCAACGCGGACAGCTCGGCGGGCGAGCAGTACTTC.

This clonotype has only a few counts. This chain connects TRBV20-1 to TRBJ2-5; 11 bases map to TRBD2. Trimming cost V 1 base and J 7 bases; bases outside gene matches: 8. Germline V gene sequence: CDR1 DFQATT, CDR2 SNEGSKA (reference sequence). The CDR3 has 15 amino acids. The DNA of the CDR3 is TGCAGTGCTAGAGGTCTAGCGGGGGGCACACGGACCCAGTACTTC. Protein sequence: CSARGLAGGTRTQYF.

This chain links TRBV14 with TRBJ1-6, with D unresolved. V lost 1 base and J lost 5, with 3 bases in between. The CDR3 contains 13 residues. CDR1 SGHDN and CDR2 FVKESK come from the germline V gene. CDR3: CASSQVNNSPLHF. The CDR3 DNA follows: TGTGCCAGCAGCCAAGTGAATAATTCACCCCTCCACTTT.

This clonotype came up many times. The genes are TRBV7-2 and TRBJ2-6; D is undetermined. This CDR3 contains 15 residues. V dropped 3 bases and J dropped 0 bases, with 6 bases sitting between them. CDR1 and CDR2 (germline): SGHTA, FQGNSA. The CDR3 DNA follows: TGTGCCAGCAGCTTTGAGTCCTCTGGGGCCAACGTCCTGACTTTC. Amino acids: CASSFESSGANVLTF.

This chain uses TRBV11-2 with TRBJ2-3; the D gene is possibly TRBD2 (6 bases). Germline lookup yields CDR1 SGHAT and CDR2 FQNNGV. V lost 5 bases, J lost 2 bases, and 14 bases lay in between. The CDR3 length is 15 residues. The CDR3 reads CASSPVAESTDTQYF. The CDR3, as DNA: TGTGCCAGCAGCCCAGTAGCGGAGTCCACAGATACGCAGTATTTT.

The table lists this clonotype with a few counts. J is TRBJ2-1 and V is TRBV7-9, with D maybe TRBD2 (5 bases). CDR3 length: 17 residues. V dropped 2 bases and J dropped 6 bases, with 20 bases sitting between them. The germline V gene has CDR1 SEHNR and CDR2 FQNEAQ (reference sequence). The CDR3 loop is CASSLRDVGGSANEQFF. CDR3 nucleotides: TGTGCCAGCAGCTTACGGGATGTCGGTGGTAGCGCCAATGAGCAGTTCTTC.

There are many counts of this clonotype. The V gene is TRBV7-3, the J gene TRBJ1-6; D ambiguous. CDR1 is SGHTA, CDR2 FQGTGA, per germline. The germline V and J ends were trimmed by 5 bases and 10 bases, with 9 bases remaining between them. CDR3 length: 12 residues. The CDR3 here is CASSLGRSPLHF. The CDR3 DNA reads TGTGCCAGCAGCCTAGGGAGATCACCCCTCCACTTT.

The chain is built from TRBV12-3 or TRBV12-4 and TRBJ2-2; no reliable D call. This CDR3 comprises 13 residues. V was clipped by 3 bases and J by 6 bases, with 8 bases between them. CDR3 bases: TGTGCCAGCAGTTTCCCGCTTTCCGGGGAGCTGTTTTTT. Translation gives CASSFPLSGELFF.

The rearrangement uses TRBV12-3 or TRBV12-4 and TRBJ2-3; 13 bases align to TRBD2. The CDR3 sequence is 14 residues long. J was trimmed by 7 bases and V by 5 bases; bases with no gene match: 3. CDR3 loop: CASSTSGGANTQYF. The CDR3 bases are TGTGCCAGCAGTACTAGCGGGGGGGCGAATACGCAGTATTTT.

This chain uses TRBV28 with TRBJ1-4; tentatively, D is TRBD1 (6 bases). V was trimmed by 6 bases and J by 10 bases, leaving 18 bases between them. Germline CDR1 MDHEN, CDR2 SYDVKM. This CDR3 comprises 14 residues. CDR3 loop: CASSPNRVHGKLFF. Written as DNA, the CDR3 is TGTGCCAGCAGCCCCAACAGGGTCCACGGAAAACTGTTTTTT.

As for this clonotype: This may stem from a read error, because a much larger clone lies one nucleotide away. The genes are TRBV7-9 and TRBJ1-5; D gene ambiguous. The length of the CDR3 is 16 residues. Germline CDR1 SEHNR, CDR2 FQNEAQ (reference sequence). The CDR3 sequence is CGSNDVWAVNNQPQHF. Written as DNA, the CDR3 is TGTGGCAGCAACGACGTGTGGGCAGTAAACAATCAGCCCCAGCATTTT.

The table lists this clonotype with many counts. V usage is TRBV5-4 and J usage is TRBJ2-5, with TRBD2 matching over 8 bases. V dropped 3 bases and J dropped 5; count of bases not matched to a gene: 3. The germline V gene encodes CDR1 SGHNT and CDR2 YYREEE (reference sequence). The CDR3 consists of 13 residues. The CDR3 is CASSWGTRETQYF. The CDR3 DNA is TGTGCCAGCAGCTGGGGGACTAGGGAGACCCAGTACTTC. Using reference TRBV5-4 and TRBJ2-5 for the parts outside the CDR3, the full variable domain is ETGVTQSPTHLIKTRGQQVTLRCSSQSGHNTVSWYQQALGQGPQFIFQYYREEENGRGNFPPRFSGLQFPNYSSELNVNALELDDSALYLCASSWGTRETQYFGPGTRLLVL.